The clone carrying this T cell receptor beta chain has just a few counts. A second PCR, run for about 6 to 11 cycles, used a sample-barcoded 5' primer plus a J-beta primer mix. Each cDNA molecule was tagged by a template-switch adaptor that had 12 random nucleotides. TCRdb re-derived calls from the 5' RACE reads in MiXCR, one entry per CDR3 protein. The sample carries fewer than 1.5 million distinct CDR3 sequences, 42% recorded once. In terms of origin and age, donors were healthy Caucasian individuals from Russia aged roughly 6 to 95. The V end was cut by 0 bases, the J end by 8 bases, with 13 bases between. The CDR3 is made up of 14 amino acids. This specimen comes from a study of blood T cells in healthy people across ages.

The chain has TRBV12-3 or TRBV12-4 and TRBJ1-2; D gene uncertain. This TCR was recovered from a woman aged 18-29 years in good health. The sample taken for sequencing was blood. The chain's CDR3 is CASSLAYSDFGYTF. DNA of the CDR3: TGTGCCAGCAGTTTAGCATACTCAGATTTCGGCTACACCTTC.